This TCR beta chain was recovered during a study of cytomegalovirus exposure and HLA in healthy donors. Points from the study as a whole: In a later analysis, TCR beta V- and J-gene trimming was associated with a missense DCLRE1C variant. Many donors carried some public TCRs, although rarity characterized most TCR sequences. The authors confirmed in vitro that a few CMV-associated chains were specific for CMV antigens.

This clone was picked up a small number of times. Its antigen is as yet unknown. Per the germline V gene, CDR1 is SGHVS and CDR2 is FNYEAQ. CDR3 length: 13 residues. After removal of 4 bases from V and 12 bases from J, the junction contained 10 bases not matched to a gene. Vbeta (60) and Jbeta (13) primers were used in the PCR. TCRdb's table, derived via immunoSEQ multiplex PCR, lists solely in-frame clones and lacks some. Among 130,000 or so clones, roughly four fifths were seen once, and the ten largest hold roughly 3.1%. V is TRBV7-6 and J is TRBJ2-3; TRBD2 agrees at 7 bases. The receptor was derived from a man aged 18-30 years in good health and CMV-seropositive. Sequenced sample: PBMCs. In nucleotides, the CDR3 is TGTGCCAGCAGCTCCTCGGGAGCGGGGATTCAGTATTTT. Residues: CASSSSGAGIQYF. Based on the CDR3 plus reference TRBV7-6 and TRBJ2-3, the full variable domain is GAGVSQSPRYKVTKRGQDVALRCDPISGHVSLYWYRQALGQGPEFLTYFNYEAQQDKSGLPNDRFSAERPEGSISTLTIQRTEQRDSAMYRCASSSSGAGIQYFGPGTRLTVL.